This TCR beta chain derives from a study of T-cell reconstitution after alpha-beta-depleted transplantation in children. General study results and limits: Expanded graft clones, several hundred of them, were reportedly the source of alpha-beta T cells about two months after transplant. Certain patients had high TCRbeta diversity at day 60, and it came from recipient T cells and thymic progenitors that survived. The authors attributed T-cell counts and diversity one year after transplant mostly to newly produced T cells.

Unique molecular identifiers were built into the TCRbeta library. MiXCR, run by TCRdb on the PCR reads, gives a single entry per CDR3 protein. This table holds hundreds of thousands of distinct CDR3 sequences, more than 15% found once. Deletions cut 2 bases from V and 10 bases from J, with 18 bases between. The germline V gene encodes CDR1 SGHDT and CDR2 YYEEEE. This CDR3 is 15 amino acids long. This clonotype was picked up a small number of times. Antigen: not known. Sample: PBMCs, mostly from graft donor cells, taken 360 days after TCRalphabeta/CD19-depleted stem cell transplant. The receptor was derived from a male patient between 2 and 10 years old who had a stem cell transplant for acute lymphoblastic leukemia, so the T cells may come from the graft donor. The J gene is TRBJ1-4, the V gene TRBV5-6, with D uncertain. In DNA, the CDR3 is TGTGCCAGCAGCTTAAGGAGGATGGGGAGTGGAAAACTGTTTTTT. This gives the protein CASSLRRMGSGKLFF.